This T cell receptor (beta chain) was captured in a study of CD8 T cells in ankylosing spondylitis. For TCR beta, libraries came from quantitative 5'-RACE with molecular barcodes. MiXCR was run by TCRdb on the 5' RACE reads, yielding one entry per CDR3 protein. The sample has roughly 700,000 distinct CDR3 sequences; roughly 19% are singletons. Comments on this clonotype: The antigen is not known.

Notes on the study in general: Made up of about eight highly homologous variants, a TCR beta motif appeared characteristic of ankylosing spondylitis blood. Enrichment of disease-linked clones was reportedly significant in matched ankylosing spondylitis synovial fluid. The disease-linked clones had a CD8+ phenotype and low blood frequencies.

The sequenced material came from blood, either unsorted or a sorted T cell fraction (not recorded which). This receptor was obtained from a male donor with ankylosing spondylitis.

CDR3 DNA: TGTGCCAGCAGTAACCGGGACATAGGGGGCTATGGCTACACCTTC. It specifies CASSNRDIGGYGYTF. The chain couples TRBV12-3 or TRBV12-4 to TRBJ1-2; D is perhaps TRBD1 (6 bases). CDR3 size: 15 residues. V was pared by 5 bases and J by 4 bases, with 17 bases between.